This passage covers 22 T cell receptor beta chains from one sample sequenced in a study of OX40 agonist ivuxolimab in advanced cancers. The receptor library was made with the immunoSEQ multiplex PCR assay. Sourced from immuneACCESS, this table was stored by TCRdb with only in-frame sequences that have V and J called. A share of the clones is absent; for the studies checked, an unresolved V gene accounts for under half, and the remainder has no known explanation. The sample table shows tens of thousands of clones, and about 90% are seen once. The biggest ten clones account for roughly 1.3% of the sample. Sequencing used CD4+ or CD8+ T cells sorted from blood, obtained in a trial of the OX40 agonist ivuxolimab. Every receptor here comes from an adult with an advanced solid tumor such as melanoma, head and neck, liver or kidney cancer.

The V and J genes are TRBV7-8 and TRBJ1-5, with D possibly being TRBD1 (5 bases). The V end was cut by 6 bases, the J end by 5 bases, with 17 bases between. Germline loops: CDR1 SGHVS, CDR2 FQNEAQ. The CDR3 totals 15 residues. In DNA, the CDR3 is TGTGCCAGCAGTCACCGGGACCAGGTCCATCAGCCCCAGCATTTT. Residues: CASSHRDQVHQPQHF. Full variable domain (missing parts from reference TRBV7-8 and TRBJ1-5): GAGVSQSPRYKVAKRGQDVALRCDPISGHVSLFWYQQALGQGPEFLTYFQNEAQLDKSGLPSDRFFAERPEGSVSTLKIQRTQQEDSAVYLCASSHRDQVHQPQHFGDGTRLSIL.

The CDR3 DNA is TGTGCCAGCAGCTTAGCGGGAGGGCCCGTCGGGAATGAGCAGTTCTTC. It is translated as CASSLAGGPVGNEQFF. The rearrangement joins TRBV7-2 to TRBJ2-1; 7 nucleotides agree with TRBD2. The ends lost 0 bases at V and 7 bases at J; junction bases unmatched: 9. Germline V gene data show CDR1 as SGHTA and CDR2 as FQGNSA. The CDR3 length is 16 residues.

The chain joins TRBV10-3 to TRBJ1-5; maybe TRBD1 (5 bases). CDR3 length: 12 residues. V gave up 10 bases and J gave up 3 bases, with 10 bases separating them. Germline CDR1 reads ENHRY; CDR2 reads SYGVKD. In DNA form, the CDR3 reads TGTGCCACCTCAGGGTACAATCAGCCCCAGCATTTT. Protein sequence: CATSGYNQPQHF.

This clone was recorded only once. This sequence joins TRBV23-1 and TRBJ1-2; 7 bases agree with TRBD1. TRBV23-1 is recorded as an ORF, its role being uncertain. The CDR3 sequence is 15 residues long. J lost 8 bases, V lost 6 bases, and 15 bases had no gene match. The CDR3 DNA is TGCGCCAGCAGGCTGGAGGACAGGCTTTTCTCCGGCTACACCTTC. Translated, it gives CASRLEDRLFSGYTF.

The CDR3 loop is CASSPDKAVDEQFF. The DNA of the CDR3 is TGCGCCAGCAGCCCGGACAAGGCAGTCGATGAGCAGTTCTTC. The rearrangement uses TRBV5-1 and TRBJ2-1; D might be TRBD1 (5 bases). Per the germline V gene, CDR1 is SGHRS and CDR2 is YFSETQ. The CDR3 loop spans 14 amino acids. V dropped 4 bases and J dropped 8 bases, with 16 bases sitting between them.

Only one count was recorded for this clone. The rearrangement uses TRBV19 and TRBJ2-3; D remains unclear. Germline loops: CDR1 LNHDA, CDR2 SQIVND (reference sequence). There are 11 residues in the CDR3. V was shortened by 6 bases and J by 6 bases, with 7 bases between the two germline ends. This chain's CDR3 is CASRVGDTQYF. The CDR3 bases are TGTGCCAGTAGGGTGGGGGATACGCAGTATTTT.

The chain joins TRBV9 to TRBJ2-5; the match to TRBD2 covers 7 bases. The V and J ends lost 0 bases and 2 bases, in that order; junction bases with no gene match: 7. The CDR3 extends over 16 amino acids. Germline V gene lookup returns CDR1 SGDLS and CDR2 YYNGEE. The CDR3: CASSVGGSSGQETQYF. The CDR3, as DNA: TGTGCCAGCAGCGTAGGAGGGTCTAGCGGACAAGAGACCCAGTACTTC.

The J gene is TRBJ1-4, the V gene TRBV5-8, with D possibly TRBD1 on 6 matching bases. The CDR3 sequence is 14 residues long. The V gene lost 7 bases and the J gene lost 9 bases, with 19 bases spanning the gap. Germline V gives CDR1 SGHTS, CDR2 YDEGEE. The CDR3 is CASSRDTGIQKLFF. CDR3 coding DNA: TGTGCCAGCTCCCGGGACACGGGTATCCAAAAACTGTTTTTT.

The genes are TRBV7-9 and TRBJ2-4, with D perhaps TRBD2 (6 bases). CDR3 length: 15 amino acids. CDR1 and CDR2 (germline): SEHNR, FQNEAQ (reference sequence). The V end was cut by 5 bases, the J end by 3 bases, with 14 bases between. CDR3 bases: TGTGCCAGCAGCCCCGAGTGGGGGGTCAAAAACATTCAGTACTTC. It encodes CASSPEWGVKNIQYF.

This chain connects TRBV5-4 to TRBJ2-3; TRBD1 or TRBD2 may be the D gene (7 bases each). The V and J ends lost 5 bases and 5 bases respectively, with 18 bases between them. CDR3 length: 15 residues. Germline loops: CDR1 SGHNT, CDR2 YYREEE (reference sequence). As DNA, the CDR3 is TGTGCCAGCAGAAGGACCAGGGGGGGTGGAGATACGCAGTATTTT. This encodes CASRRTRGGGDTQYF. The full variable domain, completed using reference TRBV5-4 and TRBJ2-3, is ETGVTQSPTHLIKTRGQQVTLRCSSQSGHNTVSWYQQALGQGPQFIFQYYREEENGRGNFPPRFSGLQFPNYSSELNVNALELDDSALYLCASRRTRGGGDTQYFGPGTRLTVL.

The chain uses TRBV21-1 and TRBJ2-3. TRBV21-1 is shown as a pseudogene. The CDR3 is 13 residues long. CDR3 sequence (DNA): TGTGCCAGCAGCAAAGGGGTCACAGATACGCAGTATTTT. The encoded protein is CASSKGVTDTQYF.

This CDR3 is CASSPGTRPNTEAFF. CDR3 bases: TGTGCCAGCAGCCCGGGTACTCGGCCCAACACTGAAGCTTTCTTT. The V call is TRBV5-8, the J call TRBJ1-1; D is undetermined. CDR3 length equals 15 residues. V gave up 4 bases and J gave up 2 bases, with 15 bases separating them. The V gene's germline CDR1 is SGHTS and CDR2 YDEGEE.

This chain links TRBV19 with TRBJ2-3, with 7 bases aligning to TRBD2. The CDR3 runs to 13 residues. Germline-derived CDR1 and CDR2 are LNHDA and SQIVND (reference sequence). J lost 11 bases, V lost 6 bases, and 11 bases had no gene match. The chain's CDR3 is CASRGGDPPRQYF. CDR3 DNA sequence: TGTGCCAGTAGGGGAGGGGACCCCCCCCGGCAGTATTTT. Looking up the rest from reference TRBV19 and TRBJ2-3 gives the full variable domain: DGGITQSPKYLFRKEGQNVTLSCEQNLNHDAMYWYRQDPGQGLRLIYYSQIVNDFQKGDIAEGYSVSREKKESFPLTVTSAQKNPTAFYLCASRGGDPPRQYFGPGTRLTVL.

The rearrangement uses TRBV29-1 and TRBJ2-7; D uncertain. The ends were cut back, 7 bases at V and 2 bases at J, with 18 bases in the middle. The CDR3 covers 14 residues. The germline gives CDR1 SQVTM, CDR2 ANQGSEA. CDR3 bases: TGCAGCGCCACTAATCTTCAGGCTCCCTACGAGCAGTACTTC. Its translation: CSATNLQAPYEQYF.

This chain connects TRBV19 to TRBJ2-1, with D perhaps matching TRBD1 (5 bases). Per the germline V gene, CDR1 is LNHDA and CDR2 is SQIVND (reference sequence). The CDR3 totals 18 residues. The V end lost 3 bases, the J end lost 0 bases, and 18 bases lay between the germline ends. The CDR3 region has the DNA TGTGCCAGTAGTATGGGATTAGGGGCCGCTGGCTCCTACAATGAGCAGTTCTTC. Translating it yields CASSMGLGAAGSYNEQFF.

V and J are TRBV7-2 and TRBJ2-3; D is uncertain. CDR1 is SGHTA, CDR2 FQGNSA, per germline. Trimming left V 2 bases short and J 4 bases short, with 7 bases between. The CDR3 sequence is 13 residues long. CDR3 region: CASSLRPADTQYF. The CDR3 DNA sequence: TGTGCCAGCAGCTTAAGGCCCGCAGATACGCAGTATTTT.

CDR3 nucleotide sequence: TGTGCCAGCAGTTTAGCCGGTACAACTAATGAAAAACTGTTTTTT. It encodes CASSLAGTTNEKLFF. The chain is built from TRBV28 and TRBJ1-4; D remains unclear. The CDR3 length is 15 residues. The V end was cut by 2 bases, the J end by 0 bases, with 7 bases between. The germline V gene has CDR1 MDHEN and CDR2 SYDVKM.

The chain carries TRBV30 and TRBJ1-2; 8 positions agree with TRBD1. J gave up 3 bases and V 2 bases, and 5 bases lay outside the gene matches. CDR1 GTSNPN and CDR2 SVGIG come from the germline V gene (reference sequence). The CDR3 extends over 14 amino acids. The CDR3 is CAWSRQGFDYGYTF. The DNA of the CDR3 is TGTGCCTGGAGTAGACAGGGGTTTGACTATGGCTACACCTTC.

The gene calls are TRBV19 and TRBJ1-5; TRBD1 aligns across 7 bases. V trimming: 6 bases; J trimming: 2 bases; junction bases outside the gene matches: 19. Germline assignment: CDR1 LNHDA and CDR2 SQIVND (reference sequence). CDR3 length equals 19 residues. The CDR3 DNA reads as TGTGCCAGTAGCGACAGACAGGGAGGCTTTGGAAAGCGCAATCAGCCCCAGCATTTT. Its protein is CASSDRQGGFGKRNQPQHF. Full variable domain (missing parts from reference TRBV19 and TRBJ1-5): DGGITQSPKYLFRKEGQNVTLSCEQNLNHDAMYWYRQDPGQGLRLIYYSQIVNDFQKGDIAEGYSVSREKKESFPLTVTSAQKNPTAFYLCASSDRQGGFGKRNQPQHFGDGTRLSIL.

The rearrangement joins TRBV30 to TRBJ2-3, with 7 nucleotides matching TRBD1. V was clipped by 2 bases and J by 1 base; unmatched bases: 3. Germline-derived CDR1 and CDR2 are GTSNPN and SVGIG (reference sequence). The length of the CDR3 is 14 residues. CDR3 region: CAWSQGQGTDTQYF. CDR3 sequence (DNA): TGTGCCTGGAGTCAAGGACAGGGCACAGATACGCAGTATTTT. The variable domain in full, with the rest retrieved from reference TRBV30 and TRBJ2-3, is SQTIHQWPATLVQPVGSPLSLECTVEGTSNPNLYWYRQAAGRGLQLLFYSVGIGQISSEVPQNLSASRPQDRQFILSSKKLLLSDSGFYLCAWSQGQGTDTQYFGPGTRLTVL.

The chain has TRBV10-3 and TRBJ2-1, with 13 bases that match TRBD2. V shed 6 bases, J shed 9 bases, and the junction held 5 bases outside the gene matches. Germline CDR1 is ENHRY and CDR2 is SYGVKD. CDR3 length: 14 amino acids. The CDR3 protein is CAISRTSGSGEQFF. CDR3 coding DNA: TGTGCCATCAGCCGGACTAGCGGGAGTGGTGAGCAGTTCTTC.

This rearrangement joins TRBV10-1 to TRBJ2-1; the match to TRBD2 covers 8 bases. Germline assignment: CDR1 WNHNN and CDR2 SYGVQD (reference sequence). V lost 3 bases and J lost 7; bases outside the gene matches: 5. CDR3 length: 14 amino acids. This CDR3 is CASSESGGWNEQFF. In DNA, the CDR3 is TGCGCCAGCAGTGAAAGCGGGGGCTGGAATGAGCAGTTCTTC.